This T cell receptor beta chain was identified during a study of a mutant IDH1 vaccine in newly diagnosed glioma. Whole-study context: Eight vaccine injections were given to patients in weeks 1, 3, 5, 7, 11, 15, 19 and 23.

TCRdb keeps only in-frame clones here, not all; method: immunoSEQ multiplex PCR. The sample records around 40,000 clones, 84% being singletons. Comments on this clone: The antigen remains undetermined.

Time point here: week 23, last vaccination. Doses comprised 300 ug of mutant IDH1 20-mer peptide each, plus topical imiquimod. Germline loops: CDR1 SGHTA, CDR2 FQGTGA. V lost 1 base and J 0 bases, leaving 19 bases between the germline ends. CDR3 length: 18 residues. Sequencing used PBMCs, obtained from a glioma patient whose treatment included an IDH1 peptide vaccine. The chain has TRBV7-3 and TRBJ2-7, with a possible D match to TRBD1 (5 bases). The source of this sequence is a woman in her late teens or twenties with glioma. Some clones in this sample may be carry-over from other donors' samples. CDR3 in amino acids: CASSLNSKKGRFSYEQYF. CDR3 nucleotides: TGTGCCAGCAGCTTAAATAGTAAAAAGGGGCGCTTCTCCTACGAGCAGTACTTC.